This T cell receptor (beta chain) was sequenced in a study of metastatic and nonmetastatic thyroid tumors. Study as a whole: The authors compared repertoires across blood and tumor or nodule tissue from malignant and benign thyroid patients. General observations from the study: Reported TCR beta diversity, measured in blood and tumor, was significantly higher for malignant thyroid tumors than for benign nodules.

As concerns this clone: Antigen specificity is unknown.

Authors' analysis steps: CDR3 was compared across clinicopathological groups, and the resulting differences were used to build a distant-metastasis classifier for papillary thyroid cancer. MiXCR re-clonotyped the PCR reads for TCRdb. The V and J calls here are based on TCRdb, not the publication. Altogether tens of thousands of clones are present, 15% to 20% being singletons, with the ten largest covering about 22%. J was trimmed by 6 bases and V by 6 bases; bases with no gene match: 7. This CDR3 region has 13 residues. Prior to thyroid surgery, none of the patients had received any treatment. Specimen: blood. The chain recombines TRBV12-3 or TRBV12-4 with TRBJ1-2; 7 bases match TRBD1. The sequence came from a female donor with papillary thyroid cancer or a benign thyroid nodule (not recorded which). Some clones in this sample may be carry-over from other donors' samples. CDR3 bases: TGTGCCAGCAGCCATCAGGGGGGAGATGGCTACACCTTC. Amino acid sequence: CASSHQGGDGYTF.